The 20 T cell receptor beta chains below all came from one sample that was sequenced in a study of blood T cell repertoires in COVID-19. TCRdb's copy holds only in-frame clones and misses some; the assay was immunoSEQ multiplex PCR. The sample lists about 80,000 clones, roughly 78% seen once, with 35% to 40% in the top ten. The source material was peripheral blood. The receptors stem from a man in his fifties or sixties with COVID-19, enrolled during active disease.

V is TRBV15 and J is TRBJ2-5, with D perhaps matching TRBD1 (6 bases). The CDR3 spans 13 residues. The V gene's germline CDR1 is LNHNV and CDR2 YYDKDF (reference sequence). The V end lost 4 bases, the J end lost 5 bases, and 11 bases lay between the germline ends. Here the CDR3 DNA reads TGTGCCACCAGCATGTACAGGGTTGAGACCCAGTACTTC. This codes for CATSMYRVETQYF.

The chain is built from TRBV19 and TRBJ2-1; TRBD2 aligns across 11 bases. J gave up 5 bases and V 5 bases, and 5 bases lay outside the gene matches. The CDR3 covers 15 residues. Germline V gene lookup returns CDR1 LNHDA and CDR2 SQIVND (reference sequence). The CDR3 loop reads CASSVIAGGDNEQFF. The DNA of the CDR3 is TGTGCCAGTAGTGTTATAGCGGGGGGGGACAATGAGCAGTTCTTC.

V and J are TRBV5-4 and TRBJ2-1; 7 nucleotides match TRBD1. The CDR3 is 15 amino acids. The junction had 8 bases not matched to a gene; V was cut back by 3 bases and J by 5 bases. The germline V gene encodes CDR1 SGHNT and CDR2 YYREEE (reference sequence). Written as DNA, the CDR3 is TGTGCCAGCAGCTCTCCGGGACAGCTAAACAATGAGCAGTTCTTC. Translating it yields CASSSPGQLNNEQFF.

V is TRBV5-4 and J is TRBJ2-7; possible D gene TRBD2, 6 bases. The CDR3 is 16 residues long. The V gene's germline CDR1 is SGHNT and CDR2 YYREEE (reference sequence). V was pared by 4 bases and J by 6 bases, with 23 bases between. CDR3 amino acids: CASSPGGVAGSAEQYF. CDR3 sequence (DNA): TGTGCCAGCAGCCCCGGAGGGGTGGCAGGCTCAGCCGAGCAGTACTTC.

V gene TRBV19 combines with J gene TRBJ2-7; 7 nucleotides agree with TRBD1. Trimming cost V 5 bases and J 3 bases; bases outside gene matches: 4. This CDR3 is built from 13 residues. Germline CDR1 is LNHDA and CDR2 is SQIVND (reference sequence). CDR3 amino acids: CASSATGSYEQYF. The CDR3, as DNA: TGTGCCAGTAGTGCGACAGGGAGCTACGAGCAGTACTTC.

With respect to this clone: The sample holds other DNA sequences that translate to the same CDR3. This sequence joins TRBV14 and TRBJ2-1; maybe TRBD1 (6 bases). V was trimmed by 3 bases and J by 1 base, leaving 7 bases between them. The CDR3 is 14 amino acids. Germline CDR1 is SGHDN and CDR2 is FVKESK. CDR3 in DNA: TGTGCCAGCAGCCAGGGACAATCCTACAATGAGCAGTTCTTC. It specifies CASSQGQSYNEQFF.

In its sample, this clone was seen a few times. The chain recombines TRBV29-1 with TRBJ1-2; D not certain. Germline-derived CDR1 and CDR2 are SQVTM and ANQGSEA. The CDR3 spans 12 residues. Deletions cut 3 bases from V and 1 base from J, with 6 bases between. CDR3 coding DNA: TGCAGCGTTGACTTTTATAACTATGGCTACACCTTC. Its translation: CSVDFYNYGYTF.

In nucleotides, the CDR3 is TGTGCCAGCAGTATTAGCGGGAGGCCCGGGGAGCTGTTTTTT. Encoded protein: CASSISGRPGELFF. The chain couples TRBV6-2 or TRBV6-3 to TRBJ2-2; 10 positions agree with TRBD2. Germline-derived CDR1 and CDR2 are MNHEY and SVGEGT. The CDR3 loop spans 14 amino acids. Trimming removed 5 bases from V and 6 bases from J; junction bases left unmatched: 3.

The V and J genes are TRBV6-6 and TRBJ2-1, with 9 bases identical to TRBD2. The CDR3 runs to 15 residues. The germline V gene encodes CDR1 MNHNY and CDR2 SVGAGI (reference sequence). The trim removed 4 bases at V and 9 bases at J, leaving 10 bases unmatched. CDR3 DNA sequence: TGTGCCAGCAGTTCCGGCGGGAGGGCCTCCGGTGAGCAGTTCTTC. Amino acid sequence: CASSSGGRASGEQFF.

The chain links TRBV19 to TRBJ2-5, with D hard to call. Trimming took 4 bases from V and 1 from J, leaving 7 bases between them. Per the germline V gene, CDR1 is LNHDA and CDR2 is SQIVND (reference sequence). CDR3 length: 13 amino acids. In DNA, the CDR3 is TGTGCCAGTAGTAAGGCAGGCCAAGAGACCCAGTACTTC. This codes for CASSKAGQETQYF.

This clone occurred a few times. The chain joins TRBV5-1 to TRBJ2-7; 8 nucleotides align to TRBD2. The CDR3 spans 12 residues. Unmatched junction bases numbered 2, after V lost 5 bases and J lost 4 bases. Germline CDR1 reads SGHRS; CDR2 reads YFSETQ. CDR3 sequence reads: CASRGLEYEQYF. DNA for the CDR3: TGCGCCAGCAGGGGACTAGAGTACGAGCAGTACTTC.

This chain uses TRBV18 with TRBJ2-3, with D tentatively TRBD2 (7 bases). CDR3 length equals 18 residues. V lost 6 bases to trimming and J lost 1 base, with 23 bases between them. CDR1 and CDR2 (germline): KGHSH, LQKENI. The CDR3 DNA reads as TGTGCCAGCTCCCCGAGGAGGGGGGGCCAACTAGGCACAGATACGCAGTATTTT. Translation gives CASSPRRGGQLGTDTQYF. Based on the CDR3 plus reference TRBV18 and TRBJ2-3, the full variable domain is NAGVMQNPRHLVRRRGQEARLRCSPMKGHSHVYWYRQLPEEGLKFMVYLQKENIIDESGMPKERFSAEFPKEGPSILRIQQVVRGDSAAYFCASSPRRGGQLGTDTQYFGPGTRLTVL.

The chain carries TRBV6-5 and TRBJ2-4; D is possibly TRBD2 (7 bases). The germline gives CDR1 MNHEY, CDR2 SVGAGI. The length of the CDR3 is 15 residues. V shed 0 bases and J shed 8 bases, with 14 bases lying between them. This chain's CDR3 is CASSYSMGGPDIQYF. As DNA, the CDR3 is TGTGCCAGCAGTTACTCGATGGGGGGGCCCGACATTCAGTACTTC.

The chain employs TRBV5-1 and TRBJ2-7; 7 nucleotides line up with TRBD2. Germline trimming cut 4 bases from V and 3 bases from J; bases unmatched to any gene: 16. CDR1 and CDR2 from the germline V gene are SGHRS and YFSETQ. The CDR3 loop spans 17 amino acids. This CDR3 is CASSVGSSGDSFYEQYF. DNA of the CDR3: TGCGCCAGCAGCGTAGGCTCTAGCGGAGATAGTTTCTACGAGCAGTACTTC.

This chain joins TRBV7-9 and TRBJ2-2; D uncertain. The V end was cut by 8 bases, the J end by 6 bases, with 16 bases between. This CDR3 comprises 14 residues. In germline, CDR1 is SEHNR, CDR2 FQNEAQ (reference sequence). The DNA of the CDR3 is TGTGCCAGCTTCGACAACTCGAAGGCCGGGGAGCTGTTTTTT. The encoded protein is CASFDNSKAGELFF.

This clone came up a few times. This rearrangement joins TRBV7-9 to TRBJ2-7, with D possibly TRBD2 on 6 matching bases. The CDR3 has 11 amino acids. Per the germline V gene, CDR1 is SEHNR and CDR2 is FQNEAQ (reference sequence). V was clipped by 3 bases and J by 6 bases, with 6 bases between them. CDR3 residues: CASSFGSEQYF. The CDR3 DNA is TGTGCCAGCAGCTTCGGGAGCGAGCAGTACTTC.

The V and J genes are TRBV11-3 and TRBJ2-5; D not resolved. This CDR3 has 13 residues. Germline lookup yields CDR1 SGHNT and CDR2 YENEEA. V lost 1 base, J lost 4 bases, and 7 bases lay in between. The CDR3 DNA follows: TGTGCCAGCAGCTTAGCGAACAGAGAGACCCAGTACTTC. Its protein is CASSLANRETQYF.

The CDR3 region has the DNA TGTGCCAGTGGATGGACAGCAGGAGACTATGGCTACACCTTC. This gives the protein CASGWTAGDYGYTF. The chain couples TRBV19 to TRBJ1-2; possible D gene TRBD1, 6 bases. Trimming pared 8 bases from V and 3 bases from J, leaving 16 bases between. The CDR3 extends over 14 amino acids. Germline assignment: CDR1 LNHDA and CDR2 SQIVND (reference sequence).

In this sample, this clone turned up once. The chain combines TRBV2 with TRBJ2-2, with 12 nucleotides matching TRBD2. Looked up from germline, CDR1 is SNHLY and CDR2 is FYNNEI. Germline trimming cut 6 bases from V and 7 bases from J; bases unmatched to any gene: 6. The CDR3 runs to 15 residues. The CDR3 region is CASSPSGGAIGELFF. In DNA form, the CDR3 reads TGTGCCAGCAGCCCTAGCGGGGGGGCGATCGGGGAGCTGTTTTTT.

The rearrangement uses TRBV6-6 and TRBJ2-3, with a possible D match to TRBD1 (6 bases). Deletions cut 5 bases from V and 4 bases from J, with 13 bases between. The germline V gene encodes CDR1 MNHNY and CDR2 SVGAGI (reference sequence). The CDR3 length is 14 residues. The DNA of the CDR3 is TGTGCCAGCAGTACAACAGGGCCATCAGATACGCAGTATTTT. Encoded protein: CASSTTGPSDTQYF.